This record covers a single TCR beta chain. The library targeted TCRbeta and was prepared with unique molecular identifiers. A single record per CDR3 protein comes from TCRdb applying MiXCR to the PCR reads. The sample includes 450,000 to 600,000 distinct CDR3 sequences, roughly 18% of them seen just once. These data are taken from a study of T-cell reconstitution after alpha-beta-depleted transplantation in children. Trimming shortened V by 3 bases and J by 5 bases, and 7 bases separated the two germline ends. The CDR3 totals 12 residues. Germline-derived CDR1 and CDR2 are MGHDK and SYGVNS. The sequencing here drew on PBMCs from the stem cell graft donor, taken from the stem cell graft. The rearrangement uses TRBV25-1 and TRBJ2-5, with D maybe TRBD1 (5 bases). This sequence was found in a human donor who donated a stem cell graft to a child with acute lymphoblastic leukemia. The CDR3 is CASSDNRETQYF. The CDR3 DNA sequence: TGTGCCAGCAGTGATAACAGGGAGACCCAGTACTTC.